What follows are 11 T cell receptor beta chains derived from one specimen sequenced in a study of cytomegalovirus exposure and HLA in healthy donors. Amplification used 60 Vbeta primers and 13 Jbeta primers. Sequenced by immunoSEQ multiplex PCR; TCRdb stores in-frame clones only, minus some. The sample yields some 160,000 clones, about 85% seen once. Sequenced sample: PBMCs. The receptors here all came from a man younger than 45 in good health and CMV-seropositive.

V gene TRBV18 combines with J gene TRBJ1-2; D might be TRBD1 (6 bases). CDR3 length equals 16 residues. V lost 3 bases, J lost 8 bases, and 22 bases lay in between. The germline V gene encodes CDR1 KGHSH and CDR2 LQKENI. The CDR3 here is CASSPAPNRAASGYTF. The DNA for the CDR3 is TGTGCCAGCTCACCCGCCCCAAACAGGGCGGCGAGCGGCTACACCTTC.

The V and J genes are TRBV5-1 and TRBJ2-3; possible D gene TRBD1, 5 bases. Germline V CDR1 and CDR2: SGHRS, YFSETQ. This CDR3 is built from 13 residues. The V end lost 6 bases, the J end lost 1 base, and 9 bases lay between the germline ends. The DNA of the CDR3 is TGCGCCAGCACAGGGTCCGGCACAGATACGCAGTATTTT. Translating it yields CASTGSGTDTQYF.

This sequence joins TRBV7-9 and TRBJ2-5, with a tentative D call TRBD1 (6 bases). The CDR3 is made up of 13 amino acids. The V gene lost 5 bases and the J gene lost 7 bases, with 14 bases spanning the gap. CDR1 SEHNR and CDR2 FQNEAQ come from the germline V gene (reference sequence). The CDR3 DNA reads as TGTGCCAGCAGCGAACAGGGCCATGGGACCCAGTACTTC. Translating gives CASSEQGHGTQYF.

This chain links TRBV21-1 with TRBJ1-4. TRBV21-1 counts as a pseudogene. There are 19 residues in the CDR3. Here the CDR3 reads CASSNREGRRMWSNEKLFF. The CDR3 nucleotides read TGTGCCAGCAGCAACCGGGAGGGACGGAGGATGTGGTCTAATGAAAAACTGTTTTTT.

V and J are TRBV27 and TRBJ2-7, with D uncertain. CDR1 is MNHEY, CDR2 SMNVEV, per germline (reference sequence). With 6 bases removed from V and 2 bases from J, the gap between germline ends came to 11 bases. This CDR3 has 13 residues. CDR3 region: CASRWQAAYEQYF. In DNA, the CDR3 is TGTGCCAGCAGATGGCAGGCCGCCTACGAGCAGTACTTC.

This chain joins TRBV2 and TRBJ2-5, with TRBD2 matching over 9 bases. The germline gives CDR1 SNHLY, CDR2 FYNNEI. Germline trimming cut 3 bases from V and 1 base from J; bases unmatched to any gene: 3. The CDR3 is made up of 15 amino acids. CDR3: CASSEGLATQETQYF. The CDR3 DNA reads TGTGCCAGCAGTGAGGGACTAGCTACCCAAGAGACCCAGTACTTC.

The chain is built from TRBV5-1 and TRBJ1-5; 9 bases fit TRBD1. With V trimmed by 4 bases and J by 6 bases, 8 bases remained unmatched. This CDR3 contains 15 residues. Looked up from germline, CDR1 is SGHRS and CDR2 is YFSETQ. CDR3 region: CASSPGQGTGQPQHF. The CDR3 DNA reads as TGCGCCAGCAGCCCGGGACAGGGCACGGGTCAGCCCCAGCATTTT.

This clone has only one observation. This chain joins TRBV19 and TRBJ1-1, with TRBD1 matching over 10 bases. V lost 9 bases, J lost 4 bases, and 11 bases stayed unmatched. The germline V gene has CDR1 LNHDA and CDR2 SQIVND (reference sequence). The CDR3 has 15 residues. The CDR3 DNA reads as TGTGCCAGCGAAAGACAGGGGGCGATTGCCACTGAAGCTTTCTTT. It is translated as CASERQGAIATEAFF.

This clone was recorded a few times. This chain links TRBV5-1 with TRBJ1-4, with D possibly matching TRBD1 (6 bases). CDR1 and CDR2 (germline): SGHRS, YFSETQ. The CDR3 is made up of 16 amino acids. The V and J ends lost 4 bases and 0 bases respectively, with 13 bases between them. The CDR3 region has the DNA TGCGCCAGCAGCGAAGGGACAATTGCAACTAATGAAAAACTGTTTTTT. This gives the protein CASSEGTIATNEKLFF.

This chain joins TRBV28 and TRBJ1-5; tentatively, D is TRBD1 (6 bases). Per the germline V gene, CDR1 is MDHEN and CDR2 is SYDVKM. V gave up 3 bases and J gave up 9 bases, with 15 bases separating them. The CDR3 extends over 14 amino acids. CDR3 in amino acids: CASSLVEGDMPQHF. Written as DNA, the CDR3 is TGTGCCAGCAGTTTGGTAGAGGGGGATATGCCCCAGCATTTT.

This chain connects TRBV6-5 to TRBJ1-3, with 7 bases lining up with TRBD1. Germline V gene data show CDR1 as MNHEY and CDR2 as SVGAGI. With V trimmed by 4 bases and J by 0 bases, 0 bases remained unmatched. CDR3 length equals 14 residues. CDR3 amino acids: CASSWDSSGNTIYF. The CDR3 DNA follows: TGTGCCAGCAGTTGGGACAGCTCTGGAAACACCATATATTTT.